The T cell receptor beta chain described here comes from a study of CD8 T cells in Susac syndrome. Study-wide findings and caveats: Only a relatively small number of individuals were included in the TCR sequencing and HLA analysis.

As concerns this clonotype: Its target is unknown.

Germline V CDR1 and CDR2: SGHAT, FQNNGV. This CDR3 is built from 16 residues. V was clipped by 3 bases and J by 5 bases, with 16 bases between them. Sequencing of TCR beta was performed on blood CD8+ and CD4+ T cells. Purification of the CD8+ and CD4+ T cells relied on negative isolation, and TEMRA cells underwent FACS enrichment. An amount of RNA that ranged from 0.5 to 1 ug was reverse transcribed with random hexamers. Amplification of TCR beta CDR3 spanned 54 Vbeta and 13 Jbeta via immunoSEQ multiplex PCR. TCRdb reanalysed the immunoSEQ multiplex PCR reads using MiXCR and keeps one entry per CDR3 protein. This sample has about 400,000 distinct CDR3 sequences, with 75% to 90% found just once.

V and J are TRBV11-2 and TRBJ1-4; a possible D gene is TRBD1 (5 bases). This receptor was taken from a human donor with multiple sclerosis. The sample taken for sequencing was CD8+ T cells from PBMCs. CDR3 coding DNA: TGTGCCAGCAGCTTCGCCACCGGGACTCGAAATGAAAAACTGTTTTTT. Amino acid sequence: CASSFATGTRNEKLFF.